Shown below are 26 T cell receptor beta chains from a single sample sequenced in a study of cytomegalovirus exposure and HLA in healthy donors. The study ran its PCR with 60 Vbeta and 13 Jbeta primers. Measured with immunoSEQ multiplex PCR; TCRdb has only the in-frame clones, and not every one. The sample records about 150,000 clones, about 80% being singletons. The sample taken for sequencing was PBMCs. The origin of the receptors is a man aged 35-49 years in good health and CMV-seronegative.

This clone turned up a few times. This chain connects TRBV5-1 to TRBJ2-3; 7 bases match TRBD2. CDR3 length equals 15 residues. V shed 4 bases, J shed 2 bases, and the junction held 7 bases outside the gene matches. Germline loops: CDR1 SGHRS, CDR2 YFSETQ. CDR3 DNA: TGCGCCAGCAGCGTAGGGACTACCCCCACAGATACGCAGTATTTT. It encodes CASSVGTTPTDTQYF.

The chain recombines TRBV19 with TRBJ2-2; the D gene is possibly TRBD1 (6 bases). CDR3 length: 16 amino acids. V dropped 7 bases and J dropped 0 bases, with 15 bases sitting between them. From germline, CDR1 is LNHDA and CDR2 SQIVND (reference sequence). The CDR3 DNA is TGTGCCAGTAAGAGACAGGTCGGCGCGAACACCGGGGAGCTGTTTTTT. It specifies CASKRQVGANTGELFF.

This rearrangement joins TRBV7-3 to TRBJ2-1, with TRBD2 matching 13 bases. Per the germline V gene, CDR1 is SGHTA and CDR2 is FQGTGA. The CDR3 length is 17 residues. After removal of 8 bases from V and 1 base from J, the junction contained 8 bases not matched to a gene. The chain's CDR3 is CASPRTSGSRSYNEQFF. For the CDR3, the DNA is TGTGCCAGCCCCCGGACTAGCGGGAGTCGTTCCTACAATGAGCAGTTCTTC.

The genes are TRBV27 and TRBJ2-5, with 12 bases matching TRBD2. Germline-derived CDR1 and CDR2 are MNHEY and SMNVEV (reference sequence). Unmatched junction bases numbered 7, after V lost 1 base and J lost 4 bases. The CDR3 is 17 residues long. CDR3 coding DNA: TGTGCCAGCAGTTTATTAGGGGGGACTAGCGGGCGAGAGACCCAGTACTTC. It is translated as CASSLLGGTSGRETQYF.

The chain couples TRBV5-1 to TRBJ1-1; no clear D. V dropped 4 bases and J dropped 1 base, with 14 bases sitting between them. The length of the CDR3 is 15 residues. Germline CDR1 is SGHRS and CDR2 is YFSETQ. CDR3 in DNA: TGCGCCAGCAGCAGGCGGATCGGGAAGAACACTGAAGCTTTCTTT. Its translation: CASSRRIGKNTEAFF.

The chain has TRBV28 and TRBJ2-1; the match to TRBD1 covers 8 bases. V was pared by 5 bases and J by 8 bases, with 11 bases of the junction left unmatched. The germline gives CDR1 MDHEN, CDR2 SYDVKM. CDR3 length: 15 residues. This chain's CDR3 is CASSVRTGILDEQFF. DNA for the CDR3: TGTGCCAGCAGTGTACGGACAGGGATCCTCGATGAGCAGTTCTTC.

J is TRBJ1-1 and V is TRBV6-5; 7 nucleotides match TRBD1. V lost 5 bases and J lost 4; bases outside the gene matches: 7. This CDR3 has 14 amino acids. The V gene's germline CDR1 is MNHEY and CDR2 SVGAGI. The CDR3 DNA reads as TGTGCCAGCAGTCCAAGACAGGGAAGCACTGAAGCTTTCTTT. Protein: CASSPRQGSTEAFF.

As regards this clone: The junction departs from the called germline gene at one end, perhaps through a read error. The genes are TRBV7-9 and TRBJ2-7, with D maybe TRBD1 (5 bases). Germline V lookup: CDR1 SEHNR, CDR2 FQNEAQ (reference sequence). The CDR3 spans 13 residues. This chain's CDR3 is CSSSSDTTYEQYF. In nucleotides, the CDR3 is TGTTCCAGCAGCTCGGACACAACCTACGAGCAGTACTTC.

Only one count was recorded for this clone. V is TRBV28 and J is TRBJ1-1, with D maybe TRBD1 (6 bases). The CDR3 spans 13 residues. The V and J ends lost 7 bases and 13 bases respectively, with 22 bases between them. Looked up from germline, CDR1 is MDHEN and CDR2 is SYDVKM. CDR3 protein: CASILLGARKVFF. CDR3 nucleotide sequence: TGTGCCAGCATTTTGTTGGGGGCGCGGAAGGTTTTCTTT.

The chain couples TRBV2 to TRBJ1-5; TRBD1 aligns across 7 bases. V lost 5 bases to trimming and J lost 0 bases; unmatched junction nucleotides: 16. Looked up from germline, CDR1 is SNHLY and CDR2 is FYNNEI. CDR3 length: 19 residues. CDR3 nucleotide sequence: TGTGCCAGCAGTAACAGGGGCCGTCCCTTCTTTTATAGCAATCAGCCCCAGCATTTT. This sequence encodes CASSNRGRPFFYSNQPQHF.

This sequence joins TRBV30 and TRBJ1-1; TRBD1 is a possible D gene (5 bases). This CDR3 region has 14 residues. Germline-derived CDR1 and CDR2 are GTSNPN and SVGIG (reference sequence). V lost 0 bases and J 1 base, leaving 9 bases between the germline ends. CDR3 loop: CAWSVLGANTEAFF. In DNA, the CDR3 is TGTGCCTGGAGTGTCTTAGGGGCGAACACTGAAGCTTTCTTT.

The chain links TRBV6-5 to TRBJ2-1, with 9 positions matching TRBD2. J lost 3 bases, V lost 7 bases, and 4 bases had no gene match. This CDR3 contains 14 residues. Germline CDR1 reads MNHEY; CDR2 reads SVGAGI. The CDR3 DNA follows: TGTGCCAGCAATGCGGGAGGGGTCTACAATGAGCAGTTCTTC. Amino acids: CASNAGGVYNEQFF.

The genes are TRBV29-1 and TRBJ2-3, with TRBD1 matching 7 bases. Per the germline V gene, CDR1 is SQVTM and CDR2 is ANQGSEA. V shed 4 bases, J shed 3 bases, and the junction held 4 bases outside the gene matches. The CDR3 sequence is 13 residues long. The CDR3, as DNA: TGCAGCGTTGGAGGGGGCGTAACAGATACGCAGTATTTT. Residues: CSVGGGVTDTQYF.

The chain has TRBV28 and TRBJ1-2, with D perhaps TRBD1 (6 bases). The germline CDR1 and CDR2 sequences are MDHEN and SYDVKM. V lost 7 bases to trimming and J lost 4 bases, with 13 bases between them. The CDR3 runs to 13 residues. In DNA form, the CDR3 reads TGTGCCAGCACTAGTGGGGGCGGCTATGGCTACACCTTC. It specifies CASTSGGGYGYTF.

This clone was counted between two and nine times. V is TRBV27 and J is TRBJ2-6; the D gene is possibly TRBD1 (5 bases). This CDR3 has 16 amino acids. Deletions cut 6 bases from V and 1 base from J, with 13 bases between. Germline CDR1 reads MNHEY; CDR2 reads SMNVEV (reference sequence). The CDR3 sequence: CASSGTGTSGANVLTF. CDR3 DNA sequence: TGTGCCAGCAGCGGAACAGGAACTTCTGGGGCCAACGTCCTGACTTTC.

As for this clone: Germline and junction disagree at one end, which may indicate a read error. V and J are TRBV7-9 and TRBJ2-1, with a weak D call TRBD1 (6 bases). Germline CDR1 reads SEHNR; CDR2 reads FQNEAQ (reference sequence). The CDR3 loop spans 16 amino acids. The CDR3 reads CSSSGWTAGSYNEQFF. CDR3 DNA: TGTTCCAGCAGCGGCTGGACAGCTGGGTCCTACAATGAGCAGTTCTTC.

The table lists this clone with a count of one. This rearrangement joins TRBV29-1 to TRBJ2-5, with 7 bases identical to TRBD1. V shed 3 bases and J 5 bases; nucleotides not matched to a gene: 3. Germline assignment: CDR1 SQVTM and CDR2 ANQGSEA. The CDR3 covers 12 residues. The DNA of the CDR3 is TGCAGCGTTGATGGCAGGGGGGAGACCCAGTACTTC. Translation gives CSVDGRGETQYF.

CDR3 DNA: TGCAGCGTTGAAGAAGGGCAGGGCCACACTGAAGCTTTCTTT. It translates to CSVEEGQGHTEAFF. This rearrangement joins TRBV29-1 to TRBJ1-1, with TRBD1 as a possible D gene (5 bases). Between the trimmed V and J ends, which lost 0 bases and 3 bases, there was a span of 11 bases. The CDR3 sequence is 14 residues long. Germline values: CDR1 SQVTM, CDR2 ANQGSEA. Complete variable domain (other parts from reference TRBV29-1 and TRBJ1-1): SAVISQKPSRDICQRGTSLTIQCQVDSQVTMMFWYRQQPGQSLTLIATANQGSEATYESGFVIDKFPISRPNLTFSTLTVSNMSPEDSSIYLCSVEEGQGHTEAFFGQGTRLTVV.

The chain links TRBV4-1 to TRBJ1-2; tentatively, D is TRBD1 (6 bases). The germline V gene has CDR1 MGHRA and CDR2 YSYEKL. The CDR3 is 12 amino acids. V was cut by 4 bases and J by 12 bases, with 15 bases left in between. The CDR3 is CASSPPGTCNTF. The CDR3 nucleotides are TGCGCCAGCAGCCCGCCCGGGACATGCAACACCTTC.

The CDR3, as DNA: TGTGCCAGCGGGAAGGGACTAGCGGGAGGGACAGATACGCAGTATTTT. This gives the protein CASGKGLAGGTDTQYF. J is TRBJ2-3 and V is TRBV6-4; 16 bases map to TRBD2. Per germline, CDR1 MRHNA and CDR2 SNTAGT. J gave up 3 bases and V 8 bases, and 5 bases lay outside the gene matches. The CDR3 runs to 16 residues.

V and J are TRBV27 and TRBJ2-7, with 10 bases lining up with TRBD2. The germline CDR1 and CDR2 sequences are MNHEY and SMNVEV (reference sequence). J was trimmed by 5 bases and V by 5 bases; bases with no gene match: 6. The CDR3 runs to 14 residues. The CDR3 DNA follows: TGTGCCAGCAGTACTAGCGGGATGGTAGACGAGCAGTACGTC. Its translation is CASSTSGMVDEQYV.

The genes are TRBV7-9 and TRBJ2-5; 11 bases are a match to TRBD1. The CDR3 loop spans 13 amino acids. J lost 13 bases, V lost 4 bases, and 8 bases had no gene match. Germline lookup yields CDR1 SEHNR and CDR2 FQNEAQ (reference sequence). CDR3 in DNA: TGTGCCAGCAGCTCCGCCGGACAGGGGGCAGGGTACTTC. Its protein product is CASSSAGQGAGYF. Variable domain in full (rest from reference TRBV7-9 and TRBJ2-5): DTGVSQNPRHKITKRGQNVTFRCDPISEHNRLYWYRQTLGQGPEFLTYFQNEAQLEKSRLLSDRFSAERPKGSFSTLEIQRTEQGDSAMYLCASSSAGQGAGYFGPGTRLLVL.

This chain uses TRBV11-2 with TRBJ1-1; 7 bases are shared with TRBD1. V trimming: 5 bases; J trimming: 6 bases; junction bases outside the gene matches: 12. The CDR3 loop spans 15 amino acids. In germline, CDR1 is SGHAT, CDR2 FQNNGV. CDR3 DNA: TGTGCCAGCAGCCCAGTCAGGGGGGCTAAATCTGAAGCTTTCTTT. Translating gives CASSPVRGAKSEAFF.

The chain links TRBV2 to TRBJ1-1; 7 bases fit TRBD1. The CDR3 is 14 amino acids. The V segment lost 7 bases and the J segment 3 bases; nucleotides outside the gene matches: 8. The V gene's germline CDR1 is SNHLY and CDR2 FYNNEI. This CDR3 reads CASTRWGQYTEAFF. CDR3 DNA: TGTGCCAGCACCCGCTGGGGACAGTACACTGAAGCTTTCTTT.

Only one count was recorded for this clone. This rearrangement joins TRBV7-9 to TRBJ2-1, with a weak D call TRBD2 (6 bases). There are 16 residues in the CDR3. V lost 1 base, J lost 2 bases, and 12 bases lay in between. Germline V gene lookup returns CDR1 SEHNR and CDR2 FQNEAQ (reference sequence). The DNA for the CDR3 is TGTGCCAGCAGCTTAGACGCCGGGAGAGCCTACAATGAGCAGTTCTTC. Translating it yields CASSLDAGRAYNEQFF.

The CDR3 bases are TGTGCCAGCAGTTGGGGGGGGTTCACTGAAGCTTTCTTT. Residues: CASSWGGFTEAFF. This chain connects TRBV6-5 to TRBJ1-1; tentative D call: TRBD1 (5 bases). Germline lookup yields CDR1 MNHEY and CDR2 SVGAGI. The CDR3 loop spans 13 amino acids. The V end lost 4 bases, the J end lost 4 bases, and 10 bases lay between the germline ends.